This is a list of T cell receptor beta chains from one sample in a study of cytomegalovirus exposure and HLA in healthy donors. The method was immunoSEQ multiplex PCR; TCRdb's version includes in-frame clones alone and lacks a portion of them. The table shows 200,000 to 250,000 clones, with 75% occurring only once. The sequencing sample was made of PBMCs. These receptors were collected from a woman aged 25 to 39 in good health and CMV-seronegative. Each CDR3 is given with its conserved first and last residue. Each record gives: CDR3 protein, CDR3 DNA, V gene, D gene, J gene, clone size. The D gene is left open where the match is weak. Only part of the rows carry a size: once, few, many, or a class if the clone is expanded.

CATSRGAGPSGANVLTF,TGTGCCACCAGCAGAGGGGCGGGACCCTCTGGGGCCAACGTCCTGACTTTC,TRBV15,NA,TRBJ2-6,NA
CASSALAGGPSDTQYF,TGTGCCAGCAGTGCGCTAGCGGGGGGGCCATCAGATACGCAGTATTTT,TRBV6-1,TRBD2,TRBJ2-3,medium-sized
CASSHRQTSGANVLTF,TGTGCCAGCAGCCACCGACAGACCTCTGGGGCCAACGTCCTGACTTTC,TRBV7-9,NA,TRBJ2-6,NA
CASSNTARDRGLVQYF,TGTGCCAGCAGTAATACTGCCCGGGACAGGGGGCTAGTGCAGTACTTC,TRBV9,TRBD1,TRBJ2-7,NA
CASSQGRVAFF,TGTGCCAGCAGCCAAGGGAGGGTAGCTTTCTTT,TRBV4-1,NA,TRBJ1-1,NA
CATLTGSHGPQYF,TGTGCCACCCTTACAGGATCCCATGGGCCCCAGTACTTC,TRBV2,NA,TRBJ2-5,NA
CASSMSGGLRVGTEAFF,TGTGCCAGTAGTATGTCCGGGGGACTGAGGGTAGGCACTGAAGCTTTCTTT,TRBV19,NA,TRBJ1-1,NA
CSSSLRQDEQYF,TGTTCCAGCAGCTTGCGACAGGACGAGCAGTACTTC,TRBV7-9,NA,TRBJ2-7,NA
CASRAFQGTEAFF,TGTGCCAGCAGGGCTTTTCAGGGAACTGAAGCTTTCTTT,TRBV6-1,NA,TRBJ1-1,NA
CASSLMREGGNSGNTIYF,TGCGCCAGCAGCCTCATGCGGGAGGGGGGAAACTCTGGAAACACCATATATTTT,TRBV4-1,NA,TRBJ1-3,NA
CASRPSGGGWTEAFF,TGTGCCAGCAGACCCTCTGGGGGCGGGTGGACTGAAGCTTTCTTT,TRBV5-5,NA,TRBJ1-1,NA
CASSLFRGNMEAFF,TGTGCCAGCAGTTTATTCAGGGGCAACATGGAAGCTTTCTTT,TRBV6-5,NA,TRBJ1-1,NA
CASSSYRVGPYEQYF,TGTGCCAGCAGCAGTTACAGGGTAGGGCCCTACGAGCAGTACTTC,TRBV7-8,NA,TRBJ2-7,NA
CASSFQGASDAQYF,TGCGCCAGCAGCTTCCAGGGGGCGAGTGATGCGCAGTATTTT,TRBV5-1,TRBD1,TRBJ2-3,NA
CASSRQGPYEQYF,TGTGCCAGCAGCCGACAGGGGCCCTACGAGCAGTACTTC,TRBV14,TRBD1,TRBJ2-7,NA
CASSDRGGRGYEQYF,TGTGCCAGCAGTGATCGCGGGGGGCGAGGGTACGAGCAGTACTTC,TRBV6-4,TRBD2,TRBJ2-7,NA
CASLRTGKHTEAFF,TGTGCCAGCCTCCGGACAGGGAAGCACACTGAAGCTTTCTTT,TRBV7-2,TRBD1,TRBJ1-1,NA
CASSYRFDFAGELFF,TGTGCCAGCAGTTACCGATTCGACTTCGCCGGGGAGCTGTTTTTT,TRBV27,NA,TRBJ2-2,NA
CASSIGIRIAGLGNEQFF,TGTGCCAGTAGTATAGGGATTCGAATAGCGGGACTCGGAAATGAGCAGTTCTTC,TRBV19,TRBD2,TRBJ2-1,NA
CASSRGQGGSPLHF,TGTGCCAGCAGCCGGGGACAGGGAGGTTCACCCCTCCACTTT,TRBV6-6,TRBD1,TRBJ1-6,NA
CASSPIAGGLVYGYTF,TGTGCCAGCAGCCCAATCGCCGGGGGGTTAGTCTATGGCTACACCTTC,TRBV11-3,NA,TRBJ1-2,few
CASSRLRAEAFF,TGTGCCAGCAGCCGCCTACGTGCTGAAGCTTTCTTT,TRBV7-9,NA,TRBJ1-1,few
CASSPLRGTEAFF,TGTGCCAGCAGCCCTCTACGTGGGACAGAAGCTTTCTTT,TRBV7-8,NA,TRBJ1-1,NA
CASSLARLAGVETQYF,TGTGCCAGCAGCTTAGCGAGACTAGCGGGAGTGGAGACCCAGTACTTC,TRBV7-2,TRBD2,TRBJ2-5,NA
CASSSGTRENEQYF,TGCGCCAGCAGCAGCGGGACTAGGGAGAACGAGCAGTACTTC,TRBV5-1,TRBD2,TRBJ2-7,NA
CSVLPPITVYNEQFF,TGCAGCGTTCTACCCCCCATTACAGTTTACAATGAGCAGTTCTTC,TRBV29-1,NA,TRBJ2-1,once
CASSPSAGGVNEQFF,TGTGCCAGCAGCCCTTCGGCGGGAGGTGTAAATGAGCAGTTCTTC,TRBV7-2,TRBD2,TRBJ2-1,NA
CASGGTSGQEAQYF,TGTGCTAGTGGGGGGACTAGCGGACAAGAGGCCCAGTACTTC,TRBV12-5,TRBD2,TRBJ2-5,NA
CSVQTRDRVYNEQFF,TGCAGCGTTCAAACCCGGGACAGGGTATACAATGAGCAGTTCTTC,TRBV29-1,TRBD1,TRBJ2-1,once
CASSIVHSRGGYTF,TGTGCCAGTAGTATAGTACACTCGAGAGGTGGCTACACCTTC,TRBV19,NA,TRBJ1-2,NA
CASSSVPGQGRHTEAFF,TGCGCCAGCAGCTCAGTCCCGGGACAGGGGCGGCACACTGAAGCTTTCTTT,TRBV5-1,TRBD1,TRBJ1-1,NA
CASSLRGEAFF,TGTGCCAGCAGTCTCAGGGGAGAAGCTTTCTTT,TRBV7-6,NA,TRBJ1-1,once
CASGLGSGDADTQYF,TGTGCTAGTGGTTTGGGAAGCGGGGACGCAGATACGCAGTATTTT,TRBV12-5,TRBD2,TRBJ2-3,NA
CASSIGGSTYNEQFF,TGTGCCAGTAGTATCGGAGGGTCTACCTACAATGAGCAGTTCTTC,TRBV19,NA,TRBJ2-1,NA
CASRPPSGNTQYF,TGTGCCAGCAGACCTCCGAGCGGTAATACGCAGTATTTT,TRBV6-5,NA,TRBJ2-3,NA
CSVSGALDTEAFF,TGCAGCGTTTCAGGGGCACTAGACACTGAAGCTTTCTTT,TRBV29-1,NA,TRBJ1-1,NA
CASSVSRQLPNTGELFF,TGTGCCAGCAGCGTATCCAGACAGCTCCCGAACACCGGGGAGCTGTTTTTT,TRBV9,NA,TRBJ2-2,NA
CASTDGVGETQYF,TGTGCTAGCACCGACGGGGTAGGGGAGACCCAGTACTTC,TRBV7-7,NA,TRBJ2-5,NA